This TCR beta chain was recorded in a study of blood T cells in healthy people across ages. Study-level points and caveats: Versus aged donors, long-lived donors had higher diversity and more naive CD4+ cells.

Primers used in a second PCR of roughly 7 to 12 cycles were a sample-barcoded 5' primer and a J-beta primer mix. From the 5' RACE reads, TCRdb called clonotypes with MiXCR, one entry per CDR3 protein. Among hundreds of thousands of distinct CDR3 sequences listed, less than 35% were seen once. V lost 10 bases to trimming and J lost 0 bases; unmatched junction nucleotides: 9. This CDR3 contains 15 residues. The germline V gene has CDR1 SEHNR and CDR2 FQNEAQ (reference sequence). Each donor was a healthy Caucasian individual from Russia, aged roughly 6 to 100. Each individual donor underwent a draw of approximately 10 milliliters of peripheral blood. A remark on this clonotype: What it binds is unknown.

V is TRBV7-9 and J is TRBJ1-5; 7 bases are shared with TRBD1. This TCR was recovered from a woman of 80 years or more in good health. The sample taken for sequencing was blood. CDR3 nucleotide sequence: TGTGCCACCCAAGGAGGGGGCGGTAGCAATCAGCCCCAGCATTTT. Its protein is CATQGGGGSNQPQHF.